One and the same sample provided the 22 T cell receptor beta chains below, sequenced in a study of siplizumab effects on memory and regulatory T cells. Repertoires were generated with immunoSEQ multiplex PCR, while TCRdb's copy carries only in-frame clones and drops some. The data contain approximately 75,000 clones, around 93% of them singletons. Sequencing input: CD8+ T cells sorted from blood. These receptors all stem from a human donor in good health.

This chain connects TRBV15 to TRBJ2-2; D remains unclear. Germline-derived CDR1 and CDR2 are LNHNV and YYDKDF (reference sequence). Deletions cut 5 bases from V and 6 bases from J, with 7 bases between. This CDR3 has 12 residues. In DNA, the CDR3 is TGTGCCACCAGCCCCCCGGCCGGGGAGCTGTTTTTT. It codes for CATSPPAGELFF.

The rearrangement links TRBV9 to TRBJ2-6; TRBD1 might be the D (5 bases). Between the trimmed V and J ends, which lost 1 base and 3 bases, there was a span of 5 bases. Germline loops: CDR1 SGDLS, CDR2 YYNGEE. This CDR3 contains 14 residues. In DNA, the CDR3 is TGTGCCAGCAGCGTAAGGGGTGGGGCCAACGTCCTGACTTTC. This gives the protein CASSVRGGANVLTF. The entire variable domain, with the rest obtained from reference TRBV9 and TRBJ2-6, is as follows: DSGVTQTPKHLITATGQRVTLRCSPRSGDLSVYWYQQSLDQGLQFLIQYYNGEERAKGNILERFSAQQFPDLHSELNLSSLELGDSALYFCASSVRGGANVLTFGAGSRLTVL.

The rearrangement uses TRBV4-3 and TRBJ1-3; unclear D gene. This CDR3 has 15 residues. Germline lookup yields CDR1 LGHNA and CDR2 YSLEER. Trimming took off 1 base at V and 3 bases at J, with 10 bases between the two ends. Here the CDR3 DNA reads TGCGCCAGCAGCCAAGTCCCCTCGGGTGGAAACACCATATATTTT. It codes for CASSQVPSGGNTIYF.

The chain carries TRBV6-5 and TRBJ2-5; 11 bases match TRBD2. The CDR3 extends over 14 amino acids. Germline-derived CDR1 and CDR2 are MNHEY and SVGAGI. V trimming: 5 bases; J trimming: 5 bases; junction bases outside the gene matches: 4. This CDR3 reads CASSGRLAGETQYF. The CDR3 DNA reads as TGTGCCAGCAGTGGCCGACTAGCGGGGGAGACCCAGTACTTC.

The chain links TRBV30 to TRBJ1-2; a possible D gene is TRBD1 (6 bases). V dropped 1 base and J dropped 8 bases, with 14 bases sitting between them. The V gene's germline CDR1 is GTSNPN and CDR2 SVGIG (reference sequence). This CDR3 has 13 residues. The CDR3 sequence: CAWSDTGFEGYTF. The CDR3 DNA reads as TGTGCCTGGAGTGATACAGGGTTTGAGGGCTACACCTTC.

The rearrangement joins TRBV11-2 to TRBJ1-4, with D tentatively TRBD1 (6 bases). Deletions cut 5 bases from V and 7 bases from J, with 17 bases between. Looked up from germline, CDR1 is SGHAT and CDR2 is FQNNGV. CDR3 length: 15 residues. The CDR3 DNA follows: TGTGCCAGCAGCCAGCGTGGGGACATGGGTGAAAAACTGTTTTTT. This codes for CASSQRGDMGEKLFF.

The chain recombines TRBV5-4 with TRBJ1-6; TRBD1 might be the D (6 bases). This CDR3 comprises 15 residues. Per germline, CDR1 SGHNT and CDR2 YYREEE (reference sequence). Between the trimmed V and J ends, which lost 1 base and 11 bases, there was a span of 16 bases. For the CDR3, the DNA is TGTGCCAGCAGCTTGTCGGGGCAGGGGATGGCACCCCTCCACTTT. Its translation: CASSLSGQGMAPLHF.

V gene TRBV5-1 combines with J gene TRBJ2-1; 10 bases map to TRBD2. This CDR3 contains 15 residues. CDR1 SGHRS and CDR2 YFSETQ come from the germline V gene. The trim removed 3 bases at V and 7 bases at J, leaving 7 bases unmatched. The CDR3 DNA reads as TGCGCCAGCAGCTCAGAGCGGGGGGGCATAAATGAGCAGTTCTTC. Translation gives CASSSERGGINEQFF.

This chain uses TRBV15 with TRBJ2-1; D is unresolved. Trimming took off 1 base at V and 6 bases at J, with 13 bases between the two ends. Germline V gene sequence: CDR1 LNHNV, CDR2 YYDKDF (reference sequence). The CDR3 consists of 15 residues. The CDR3 DNA is TGTGCCACCAGCAGAGTTTTAACTGGCTTCAATGAGCAGTTCTTC. Its translation: CATSRVLTGFNEQFF.

This clone was observed once. This chain joins TRBV13 and TRBJ2-4; 10 bases line up with TRBD2. The junction had 7 bases not matched to a gene; V was cut back by 5 bases and J by 6 bases. This CDR3 is 15 amino acids long. Germline CDR1 reads PRHDT; CDR2 reads FYEKMQ (reference sequence). This CDR3 reads CASSQLAGSGNIQYF. In DNA form, the CDR3 reads TGTGCCAGCAGCCAACTAGCGGGGTCGGGAAACATTCAGTACTTC.

The chain has TRBV6-6 and TRBJ2-1; 10 nucleotides line up with TRBD2. The V gene end was trimmed by 3 bases and the J gene end by 9 bases; junction bases not matched to a gene: 5. This CDR3 comprises 14 residues. Germline CDR1 is MNHNY and CDR2 is SVGAGI (reference sequence). CDR3 DNA: TGTGCCAGCAGTTATAAGCGGGGGGGCCGTGAGCAGTTCTTC. Translation: CASSYKRGGREQFF.

The V and J genes are TRBV5-5 and TRBJ2-7; D gene uncertain. This CDR3 region has 13 residues. V lost 3 bases and J lost 4, with 11 bases in between. Looked up from germline, CDR1 is SGHKS and CDR2 is YYEKEE (reference sequence). The CDR3 here is CASSWTAIYEQYF. The CDR3 DNA sequence: TGTGCCAGCAGCTGGACGGCAATTTACGAGCAGTACTTC.

V usage is TRBV7-7 and J usage is TRBJ2-1, with D unresolved. The germline gives CDR1 SSHAT, CDR2 FNYEAQ (reference sequence). The ends were cut back, 0 bases at V and 7 bases at J, with 7 bases in the middle. The length of the CDR3 is 13 residues. The CDR3 DNA reads as TGTGCCAGCAGCTTAGCCAGGAGTAATGAGCAGTTCTTC. This gives the protein CASSLARSNEQFF.

The rearrangement links TRBV9 to TRBJ2-7; D remains ambiguous. Germline V lookup: CDR1 SGDLS, CDR2 YYNGEE. V was shortened by 3 bases and J by 0 bases, with 7 bases between the two germline ends. CDR3 length: 13 residues. For the CDR3, the DNA is TGTGCCAGCAGCGGACCCAGCTCCTACGAGCAGTACTTC. It translates to CASSGPSSYEQYF.

The CDR3 sequence is CATSRDRADTEAFF. The CDR3 DNA reads as TGTGCCACCAGCAGAGACAGGGCGGACACTGAAGCTTTCTTT. The chain links TRBV15 to TRBJ1-1, with D perhaps matching TRBD1 (5 bases). The V end was cut by 0 bases, the J end by 3 bases, with 8 bases between. Germline V CDR1 and CDR2: LNHNV, YYDKDF (reference sequence). The CDR3 has 14 residues.

The chain combines TRBV5-1 with TRBJ2-2; 11 nucleotides agree with TRBD1. V shed 5 bases, J shed 5 bases, and the junction held 5 bases outside the gene matches. CDR3 length equals 15 residues. CDR1 is SGHRS, CDR2 YFSETQ, per germline. The CDR3 loop is CASSWTGGNTGELFF. In nucleotides, the CDR3 is TGCGCCAGCAGTTGGACAGGGGGCAATACCGGGGAGCTGTTTTTT.

The table lists this clone with a few counts. The CDR3 DNA reads as TGCAGCGTTCCCCGGGACGTCCAAGAGACCCAGTACTTC. The encoded protein is CSVPRDVQETQYF. This chain uses TRBV29-1 with TRBJ2-5; D possibly matches TRBD1 or TRBD2 (5 bases each). The CDR3 loop spans 13 amino acids. V was clipped by 5 bases and J by 1 base, with 11 bases between them. Germline V gene sequence: CDR1 SQVTM, CDR2 ANQGSEA.

The chain has TRBV9 and TRBJ1-4; maybe TRBD1 (5 bases). This CDR3 has 11 amino acids. Trimming took 3 bases from V and 8 from J, leaving 5 bases between them. CDR1 and CDR2 from the germline V gene are SGDLS and YYNGEE. CDR3 amino acids: CASSGGEKLFF. CDR3 sequence (DNA): TGTGCCAGCAGCGGGGGCGAAAAACTGTTTTTT.

The CDR3 here is CASSLAVTDYGYTF. CDR3 sequence (DNA): TGTGCCAGCAGCTTGGCCGTGACTGACTATGGCTACACCTTC. This chain uses TRBV5-6 with TRBJ1-2, with no clear D. Germline assignment: CDR1 SGHDT and CDR2 YYEEEE. This CDR3 is 14 amino acids long. With 0 bases removed from V and 3 bases from J, the gap between germline ends came to 9 bases.

The CDR3 region has the DNA TGTGCCAGCAGTTGGGGGATGGGCCAAGAGACCCAGTACTTC. Translation: CASSWGMGQETQYF. V is TRBV6-5 and J is TRBJ2-5; tentatively, D is TRBD1 or TRBD2 (5 bases each). Germline V lookup: CDR1 MNHEY, CDR2 SVGAGI. The CDR3 has 14 amino acids. Trimming pared 4 bases from V and 1 base from J, leaving 10 bases between.

The rearrangement uses TRBV9 and TRBJ2-3; 12 bases agree with TRBD2. This CDR3 has 16 amino acids. The germline V gene encodes CDR1 SGDLS and CDR2 YYNGEE. V shed 4 bases, J shed 3 bases, and the junction held 6 bases outside the gene matches. CDR3 in amino acids: CASSSRLAGDTDTQYF. CDR3 coding DNA: TGTGCCAGCAGCTCGCGACTAGCGGGGGATACAGATACGCAGTATTTT.

The chain carries TRBV25-1 and TRBJ1-1, with TRBD1 matching over 9 bases. CDR1 is MGHDK, CDR2 SYGVNS, per germline. V lost 4 bases to trimming and J lost 7 bases; unmatched junction nucleotides: 10. This CDR3 spans 15 amino acids. Written as DNA, the CDR3 is TGTGCCAGCAGTGCGATTACAGGGGGCCAGGGTGAAGCTTTCTTT. This sequence encodes CASSAITGGQGEAFF. The full variable domain, rest sourced from reference TRBV25-1 and TRBJ1-1, is EADIYQTPRYLVIGTGKKITLECSQTMGHDKMYWYQQDPGMELHLIHYSYGVNSTEKGDLSSESTVSRIRTEHFPLTLESARPSHTSQYLCASSAITGGQGEAFFGQGTRLTVV.